These 26 T cell receptor beta chains share one sample of origin, sequenced in a study of T cell clones after liver transplantation. Only in-frame clones appear in the TCRdb table, and some are missing; sequencing was by immunoSEQ multiplex PCR. The sample carries more than 95,000 clones, 80% to 90% recorded once. The sample was CD4+ T cells from blood, taken around 48 months after liver transplant. The receptors originated from a human patient who received a liver transplant. Some T cells may arise from the graft donor.

The rearrangement joins TRBV4-3 to TRBJ1-1; 11 bases are a match to TRBD1. Looked up from germline, CDR1 is LGHNA and CDR2 is YSLEER. The V segment lost 3 bases and the J segment 8 bases; nucleotides outside the gene matches: 2. The CDR3 sequence is 13 residues long. In DNA form, the CDR3 reads TGCGCCAGCAGCCAGGACAGGGGGCGGGAAGCTTTCTTT. It encodes CASSQDRGREAFF.

This rearrangement joins TRBV6-1 to TRBJ2-5; D remains ambiguous. This CDR3 region has 12 residues. V lost 6 bases, J lost 6 bases, and 11 bases lay in between. Germline V gives CDR1 MNHNS, CDR2 SASEGT. CDR3 residues: CASRTGKKTQYF. CDR3 DNA sequence: TGTGCCAGCAGGACGGGCAAAAAGACCCAGTACTTC.

V gene TRBV19 combines with J gene TRBJ1-1; no definite D call. This CDR3 spans 17 amino acids. The V end was cut by 4 bases, the J end by 0 bases, with 18 bases between. CDR1 and CDR2 (germline): LNHDA, SQIVND (reference sequence). CDR3 nucleotide sequence: TGTGCCAGTAGTAAAACCACGGACGGCTTCTTGAACACTGAAGCTTTCTTT. Translation: CASSKTTDGFLNTEAFF.

This chain joins TRBV18 and TRBJ1-3; 9 nucleotides align to TRBD1. V gave up 6 bases and J gave up 2 bases; unmatched junction bases: 2. The germline gives CDR1 KGHSH, CDR2 LQKENI. This CDR3 comprises 14 residues. DNA of the CDR3: TGTGCCAGCTCCCGGGACAGGGCTGGAAACACCATATATTTT. Its protein product is CASSRDRAGNTIYF.

V and J are TRBV19 and TRBJ2-3; no reliable D call. Trimming took 7 bases from V and 0 from J, leaving 11 bases between them. Germline CDR1 and CDR2: LNHDA and SQIVND (reference sequence). This CDR3 is 14 amino acids long. For the CDR3, the DNA is TGTGCCAGTAACCCACGGAGTAGCACAGATACGCAGTATTTT. Translation gives CASNPRSSTDTQYF.

This rearrangement joins TRBV5-8 to TRBJ1-3; no reliable D call. The CDR3 sequence is 16 residues long. V was trimmed by 0 bases and J by 8 bases, leaving 18 bases between them. Per germline, CDR1 SGHTS and CDR2 YDEGEE. Here the CDR3 reads CASSLVVGSAGDTIYF. CDR3 bases: TGTGCCAGCAGCTTGGTGGTTGGTAGTGCCGGGGACACCATATATTTT.

This chain links TRBV7-3 with TRBJ1-1; D is unresolved. There are 13 residues in the CDR3. The germline V and J ends were trimmed by 1 base and 6 bases, with 9 bases remaining between them. Germline V lookup: CDR1 SGHTA, CDR2 FQGTGA. CDR3 amino acids: CASSLSPNAEAFF. The CDR3 nucleotides are TGTGCCAGCAGCTTAAGCCCCAACGCTGAAGCTTTCTTT. The full variable domain, its missing parts supplied by reference TRBV7-3 and TRBJ1-1, is GAGVSQTPSNKVTEKGKYVELRCDPISGHTALYWYRQSLGQGPEFLIYFQGTGAADDSGLPNDRFFAVRPEGSVSTLKIQRTERGDSAVYLCASSLSPNAEAFFGQGTRLTVV.

A few counts support this clone. V is TRBV10-1 and J is TRBJ1-2, with D hard to call. There are 11 residues in the CDR3. The V and J ends lost 2 bases and 8 bases respectively, with 6 bases between them. Germline values: CDR1 WNHNN, CDR2 SYGVQD (reference sequence). CDR3 protein: CASSEGYGYTF. In DNA, the CDR3 is TGCGCCAGCAGTGAGGGGTACGGCTACACCTTC.

The chain joins TRBV25-1 to TRBJ2-5; D is perhaps TRBD2 (6 bases). V lost 3 bases and J 3 bases, leaving 11 bases between the germline ends. This CDR3 is 14 amino acids long. CDR1 and CDR2 from the germline V gene are MGHDK and SYGVNS. DNA of the CDR3: TGTGCCAGCAGTGAGTCAATAGCGGAAGAGACCCAGTACTTC. It codes for CASSESIAEETQYF.

Here the CDR3 reads CASSATGKNTEAFF. Here the CDR3 DNA reads TGTGCCAGCAGCGCGACAGGGAAGAACACTGAAGCTTTCTTT. The chain employs TRBV13 and TRBJ1-1; TRBD1 aligns across 7 bases. The CDR3 sequence is 14 residues long. CDR1 is PRHDT and CDR2 is FYEKMQ in the germline V gene (reference sequence). The junction had 4 bases not matched to a gene; V was cut back by 5 bases and J by 1 base.

The chain links TRBV11-2 to TRBJ2-2, with D perhaps TRBD1 (6 bases). Between the trimmed V and J ends, which lost 5 bases and 1 base, there was a span of 11 bases. The CDR3 is made up of 15 amino acids. The germline CDR1 and CDR2 sequences are SGHAT and FQNNGV. The CDR3 DNA reads as TGTGCCAGCAGCCCTAGGGGACAGAACACCGGGGAGCTGTTTTTT. It translates to CASSPRGQNTGELFF.

The chain carries TRBV11-2 and TRBJ2-5; D unresolved. The germline gives CDR1 SGHAT, CDR2 FQNNGV. This CDR3 is built from 12 residues. V shed 2 bases and J shed 5 bases, with 6 bases lying between them. In nucleotides, the CDR3 is TGTGCCAGCAGCTTATCCGGGGAGACCCAGTACTTC. This sequence encodes CASSLSGETQYF.

The table lists this clone with a count of one. The chain couples TRBV27 to TRBJ2-1; TRBD2 agrees at 10 bases. The CDR3 spans 18 residues. J lost 2 bases, V lost 2 bases, and 9 bases had no gene match. Germline-derived CDR1 and CDR2 are MNHEY and SMNVEV (reference sequence). The CDR3 DNA sequence: TGTGCCAGCAGTTTAGGCCTAGCGGGGGCCTATACCTACAATGAGCAGTTCTTC. Amino acid sequence: CASSLGLAGAYTYNEQFF.

In the case of this clone: Its ends do not fully match the called genes, so a read error is possible. V usage is TRBV5-1 and J usage is TRBJ2-6; weak D call: TRBD2 (6 bases). The CDR3 has 15 residues. Germline-derived CDR1 and CDR2 are SGHRS and YFSETQ. The CDR3 sequence is CASSLVTVGGNVLTF. The DNA of the CDR3 is TGCGCCAGCAGCTTGGTTACCGTGGGGGGCAACGTCCTGACTTTC. Filled out from reference TRBV5-1 and TRBJ2-6, the complete variable domain reads KAGVTQTPRYLIKTRGQQVTLSCSPISGHRSVSWYQQTPGQGLQFLFEYFSETQRNKGNFPGRFSGRQFSNSRSEMNVSTLELGDSALYLCASSLVTVGGNVLTFGAGSRLTVL.

Turning to this clone: Distinct nucleotide sequences in the sample also encode this CDR3. This sequence joins TRBV5-1 and TRBJ2-7; no clear D gene. Per germline, CDR1 SGHRS and CDR2 YFSETQ. V dropped 0 bases and J dropped 2 bases, with 6 bases sitting between them. CDR3 length equals 13 residues. CDR3 bases: TGCGCCAGCAGCTTGGAGGGCACCTACGAGCAGTACTTC. Translated, it gives CASSLEGTYEQYF.

The V and J genes are TRBV4-1 and TRBJ1-1; D remains unclear. The V end lost 0 bases, the J end lost 6 bases, and 17 bases lay between the germline ends. Germline loops: CDR1 MGHRA, CDR2 YSYEKL. CDR3 length: 16 residues. CDR3: CASSQEVVRNLAEAFF. In nucleotides, the CDR3 is TGCGCCAGCAGCCAAGAAGTTGTCAGGAATTTGGCTGAAGCTTTCTTT.

The rearrangement links TRBV18 to TRBJ2-7, with 8 bases fitting TRBD1. The CDR3 loop spans 13 amino acids. V dropped 3 bases and J dropped 4; count of bases not matched to a gene: 2. Germline V gives CDR1 KGHSH, CDR2 LQKENI. CDR3 sequence (DNA): TGTGCCAGCTCACCCGGGACAGGATACGAGCAGTACTTC. This encodes CASSPGTGYEQYF.

The chain links TRBV5-5 to TRBJ2-7; no firm D call. The CDR3 is made up of 14 amino acids. From germline, CDR1 is SGHKS and CDR2 YYEKEE (reference sequence). V lost 4 bases and J 0 bases, leaving 11 bases between the germline ends. The CDR3, as DNA: TGTGCCAGCAGCCCTGAGGCAGGCTCCTACGAGCAGTACTTC. It specifies CASSPEAGSYEQYF.

The CDR3 sequence: CASSLEGLAKNIQYF. The CDR3 region has the DNA TGTGCCAGCAGCTTGGAGGGGTTAGCCAAAAACATTCAGTACTTC. V gene TRBV5-4 combines with J gene TRBJ2-4; a weak D match, TRBD1 (5 bases). Germline values: CDR1 SGHNT, CDR2 YYREEE (reference sequence). Deletions cut 0 bases from V and 0 bases from J, with 7 bases between. The CDR3 is made up of 15 amino acids.

The chain is built from TRBV6-1 and TRBJ2-7; 14 bases line up with TRBD2. Trimming removed 4 bases from V and 7 bases from J; junction bases left unmatched: 6. The CDR3 sequence is 15 residues long. CDR1 and CDR2 (germline): MNHNS, SASEGT. For the CDR3, the DNA is TGTGCCAGCAGTGCGACTAGCGGGAGGGCCCTTGAGCAGTACTTC. Its protein is CASSATSGRALEQYF.

The CDR3 DNA reads as TGTGCCAGCAGGATAGCGGTAGGATCACCCCTCCACTTT. Its translation: CASRIAVGSPLHF. This chain joins TRBV7-8 and TRBJ1-6; D is unresolved. CDR1 is SGHVS and CDR2 is FQNEAQ in the germline V gene. The V gene lost 6 bases and the J gene lost 10 bases, with 13 bases spanning the gap. The CDR3 extends over 13 amino acids.

The rearrangement links TRBV29-1 to TRBJ1-2; 9 bases line up with TRBD1. Germline V gives CDR1 SQVTM, CDR2 ANQGSEA. The junction had 10 bases not matched to a gene; V was cut back by 7 bases and J by 1 base. This CDR3 is built from 15 residues. This CDR3 reads CSADRQGGFNYGYTF. CDR3 DNA: TGCAGCGCCGATAGACAGGGGGGATTTAACTATGGCTACACCTTC.

This sequence joins TRBV7-2 and TRBJ1-1; D is perhaps TRBD1 (5 bases). CDR1 is SGHTA, CDR2 FQGNSA, per germline. Trimming left V 5 bases short and J 0 bases short, with 16 bases between. The CDR3 length is 16 residues. CDR3: CASSPRTNVMNTEAFF. CDR3 DNA: TGTGCCAGCAGCCCTCGGACAAATGTAATGAACACTGAAGCTTTCTTT. Drawing the rest from reference TRBV7-2 and TRBJ1-1, the complete variable domain is GAGVSQSPSNKVTEKGKDVELRCDPISGHTALYWYRQSLGQGLEFLIYFQGNSAPDKSGLPSDRFSAERTGGSVSTLTIQRTQQEDSAVYLCASSPRTNVMNTEAFFGQGTRLTVV.

This clone has just a few counts. The chain recombines TRBV30 with TRBJ2-3; D perhaps matches TRBD2 (5 bases). The V gene lost 2 bases and the J gene lost 4 bases, with 13 bases spanning the gap. The CDR3 extends over 14 amino acids. Germline CDR1 GTSNPN, CDR2 SVGIG (reference sequence). CDR3 coding DNA: TGTGCCTGGAGTCAAGGCGGGCGGGCAGATACGCAGTATTTT. This codes for CAWSQGGRADTQYF. Drawing the rest from reference TRBV30 and TRBJ2-3, the complete variable domain is SQTIHQWPATLVQPVGSPLSLECTVEGTSNPNLYWYRQAAGRGLQLLFYSVGIGQISSEVPQNLSASRPQDRQFILSSKKLLLSDSGFYLCAWSQGGRADTQYFGPGTRLTVL.

The chain has TRBV13 and TRBJ2-3, with TRBD2 identical over 12 bases. Germline V gene data show CDR1 as PRHDT and CDR2 as FYEKMQ (reference sequence). The CDR3 extends over 19 amino acids. V shed 5 bases, J shed 6 bases, and the junction held 18 bases outside the gene matches. This CDR3 reads CASSRDGLAGGPASDTQYF. The CDR3 nucleotides are TGTGCCAGCAGCCGAGATGGGCTAGCGGGAGGGCCGGCGTCGGATACGCAGTATTTT.

The chain joins TRBV29-1 to TRBJ1-2; 9 bases are a match to TRBD1. Germline assignment: CDR1 SQVTM and CDR2 ANQGSEA. Germline trimming cut 5 bases from V and 7 bases from J; bases unmatched to any gene: 5. This CDR3 spans 12 amino acids. CDR3 sequence: CSVWTGDGGYTF. DNA of the CDR3: TGCAGCGTTTGGACAGGGGATGGTGGCTACACCTTC.